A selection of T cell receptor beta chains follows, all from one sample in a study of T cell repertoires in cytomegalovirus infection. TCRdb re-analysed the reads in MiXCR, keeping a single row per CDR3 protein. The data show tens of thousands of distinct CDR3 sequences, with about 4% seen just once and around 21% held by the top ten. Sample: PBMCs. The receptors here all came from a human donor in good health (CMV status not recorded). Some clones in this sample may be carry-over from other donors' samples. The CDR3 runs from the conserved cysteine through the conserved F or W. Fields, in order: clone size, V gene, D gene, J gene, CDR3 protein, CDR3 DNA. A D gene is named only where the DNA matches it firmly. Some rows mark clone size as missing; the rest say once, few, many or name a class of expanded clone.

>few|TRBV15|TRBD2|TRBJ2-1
CATSRDLGLGPLEQFF
TGTGCCACCAGCAGAGATCTAGGACTAGGACCGTTAGAGCAGTTCTTC
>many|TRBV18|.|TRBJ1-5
CASSPYENQPQHF
TGTGCCAGCTCACCATACGAAAATCAGCCCCAGCATTTT
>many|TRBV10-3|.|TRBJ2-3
CAISELRTDTQYF
TGTGCCATCAGTGAACTTAGAACAGATACGCAGTATTTT
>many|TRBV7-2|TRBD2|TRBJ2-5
CASSLALTSGETQYF
TGTGCCAGCAGCTTAGCGCTAACTAGCGGGGAGACCCAGTACTTC
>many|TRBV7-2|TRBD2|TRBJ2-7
CASSLAASGGSYEQYF
TGTGCCAGCAGCTTAGCGGCTAGCGGGGGCTCCTACGAGCAGTACTTC
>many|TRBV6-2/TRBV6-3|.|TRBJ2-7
CASSYPGTYEQYF
TGTGCCAGCAGTTACCCAGGGACCTACGAGCAGTACTTC
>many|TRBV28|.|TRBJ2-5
CASSSADRRETQYF
TGTGCCAGCAGTTCGGCCGACAGACGAGAGACCCAGTACTTC
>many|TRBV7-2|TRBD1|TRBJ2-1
CASSLDRGAYNEQFF
TGTGCCAGCAGCTTAGACAGGGGGGCCTACAATGAGCAGTTCTTC
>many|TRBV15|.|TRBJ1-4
CATSRSQEKLFF
TGTGCCACCAGCAGATCACAAGAAAAACTGTTTTTT
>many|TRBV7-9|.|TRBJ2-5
CASSFGTPQETQYF
TGTGCCAGCAGCTTCGGGACACCGCAAGAGACCCAGTACTTC
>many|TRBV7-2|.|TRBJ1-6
CASSREKSPLHF
TGTGCCAGTTCCAGGGAGAAATCACCCCTCCACTTT
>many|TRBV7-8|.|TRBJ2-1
CASSFTGSASYNEQFF
TGTGCCAGCAGCTTCACGGGATCGGCCTCCTACAATGAGCAGTTCTTC
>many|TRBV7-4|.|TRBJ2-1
CASSLMMRNEQFF
TGTGCCAGCAGCTTAATGATGCGCAATGAGCAGTTCTTC
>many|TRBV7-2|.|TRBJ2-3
CASSPTTDTQYF
TGTGCCAGCAGTCCTACCACAGATACGCAGTATTTT
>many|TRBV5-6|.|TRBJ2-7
CASSSFYEQYF
TGTGCCAGCAGCTCGTTCTACGAGCAGTACTTC
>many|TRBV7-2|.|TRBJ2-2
CASSLGASYTGELFF
TGTGCCAGCAGCTTAGGGGCTAGCTACACCGGGGAGCTGTTTTTT
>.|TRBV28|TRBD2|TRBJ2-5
CASSLGAGGSQETQYF
TGTGCCAGCAGTTTAGGAGCGGGAGGGTCCCAAGAGACCCAGTACTTC
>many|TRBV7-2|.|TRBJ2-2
CASSEAPRSGELFF
TGTGCCAGCAGCGAAGCCCCTCGGAGCGGGGAGCTGTTTTTT
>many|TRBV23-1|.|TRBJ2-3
CASSPDTQYF
TGCGCCAGCAGTCCTGATACGCAGTATTTT
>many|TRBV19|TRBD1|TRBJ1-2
CASSIFDRGDYGYTF
TGTGCCAGTAGTATTTTCGACAGGGGGGACTATGGCTACACCTTC
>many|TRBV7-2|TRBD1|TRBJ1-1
CASSEGQITEAFF
TGTGCCAGCAGCGAGGGACAGATCACTGAAGCTTTCTTT
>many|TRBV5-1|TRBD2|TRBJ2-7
CASSPGTNSYEQYF
TGCGCCAGCAGCCCCGGGACTAACTCCTACGAGCAGTACTTC
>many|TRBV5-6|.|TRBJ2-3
CASSLDPGTQYF
TGTGCCAGCAGCTTGGATCCGGGGACGCAGTATTTT
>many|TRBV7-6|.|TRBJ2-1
CASSSSASGWTYNEQFF
TGTGCCAGCAGCTCATCTGCGTCGGGTTGGACCTACAATGAGCAGTTCTTC
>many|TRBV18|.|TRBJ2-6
CASSPAGYGANVLTF
TGTGCCAGCTCACCAGCCGGGTATGGGGCCAACGTCCTGACTTTC
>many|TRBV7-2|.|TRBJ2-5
CASSARVGETQYF
TGTGCCAGCAGCGCTAGAGTAGGAGAGACCCAGTACTTC
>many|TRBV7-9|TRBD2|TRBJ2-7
CASSPGGGQQQF
TGTGCCAGCAGCCCGGGGGGGGGACAACAACAATTC
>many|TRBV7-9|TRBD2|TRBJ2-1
CASSLGTSGIGDEQFF
TGTGCCAGCAGCTTAGGGACTAGCGGGATCGGGGATGAGCAGTTCTTC
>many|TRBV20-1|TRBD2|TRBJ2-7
CSALGLDYEQYF
TGCAGTGCTCTCGGACTAGACTACGAGCAGTACTTC
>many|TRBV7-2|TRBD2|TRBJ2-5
CASSLGGGQETQYF
TGTGCCAGCAGCTTAGGGGGGGGCCAAGAGACCCAGTACTTC
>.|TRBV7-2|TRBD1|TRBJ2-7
CASNLDRGRYEQYF
TGTGCCAGCAACCTGGACAGGGGAAGGTACGAGCAGTACTTC
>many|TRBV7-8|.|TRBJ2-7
CASSPSGFEQYF
TGTGCCAGCAGCCCCAGTGGTTTCGAGCAGTACTTC
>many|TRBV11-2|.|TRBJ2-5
CASSSLTRRGQYF
TGTGCCAGCAGCTCCCTGACTAGGAGGGGCCAGTACTTC
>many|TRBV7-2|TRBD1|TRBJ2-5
CASSAGQGWETQYF
TGTGCCAGCAGCGCTGGACAGGGTTGGGAGACCCAGTACTTC
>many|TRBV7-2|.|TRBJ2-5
CASSPRRGQETQYF
TGTGCCAGCAGCCCTCGCCGGGGCCAAGAGACCCAGTACTTC
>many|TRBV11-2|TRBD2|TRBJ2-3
CASSPGTSGFYTDTQYF
TGTGCCAGCAGTCCCGGGACTAGCGGGTTCTACACAGATACGCAGTATTTT
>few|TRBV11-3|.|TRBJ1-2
CASSLAAGPLYGYTF
TGTGCCAGCAGCTTAGCGGCAGGCCCACTCTATGGCTACACCTTC
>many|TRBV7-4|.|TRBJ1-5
CASSFGEQPQHF
TGTGCCAGCAGCTTTGGAGAGCAGCCCCAGCATTTT
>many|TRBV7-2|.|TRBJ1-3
CASSLGILNSGNTIYF
TGTGCCAGCAGCTTAGGGATACTGAACTCTGGAAACACCATATATTTT
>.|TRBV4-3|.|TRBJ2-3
CASSQDGGQGTDTQYF
TGCGCCAGCAGCCAAGACGGGGGACAAGGCACAGATACGCAGTATTTT
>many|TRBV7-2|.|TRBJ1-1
CASSFQMNTEAFF
TGTGCCAGCAGCTTCCAGATGAACACTGAAGCTTTCTTT
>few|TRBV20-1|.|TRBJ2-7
CSARGYSGSLEDPLLDEQYF
TGCAGTGCTAGAGGTTACTCCGGGTCCCTAGAGGACCCCCTCCTTGACGAGCAGTACTTC
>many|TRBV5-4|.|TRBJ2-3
CASSRPGANTDTQYF
TGTGCCAGCAGCCGCCCGGGGGCTAACACAGATACGCAGTATTTT
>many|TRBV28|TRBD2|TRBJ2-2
CASRSGTTRDTGELFF
TGTGCCAGCAGATCCGGGACTACTAGAGACACCGGGGAGCTGTTTTTT
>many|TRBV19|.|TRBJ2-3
CASSFQGTDTQYF
TGTGCCAGTAGTTTCCAGGGGACAGATACGCAGTATTTT
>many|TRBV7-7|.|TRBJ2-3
CASSSLRPAGSTDTQYF
TGTGCCAGCAGCTCCCTCAGACCAGCGGGTTCCACAGATACGCAGTATTTT
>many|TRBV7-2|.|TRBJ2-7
CASSSRRSYEQYF
TGTGCCAGCAGCTCCAGGCGATCCTACGAGCAGTACTTC
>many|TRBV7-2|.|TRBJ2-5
CASSRTLETQYF
TGTGCCAGCAGCCGAACTCTAGAGACCCAGTACTTC
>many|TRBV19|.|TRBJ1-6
CASSARGQGRSPLHF
TGTGCCAGTAGCGCCAGAGGGCAGGGGAGATCACCCCTCCACTTT
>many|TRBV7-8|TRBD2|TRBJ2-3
CASSPKRGATDTQYF
TGTGCCAGCAGCCCAAAGCGGGGGGCCACAGATACGCAGTATTTT
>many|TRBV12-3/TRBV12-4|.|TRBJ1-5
CASSGQSNQPQHF
TGTGCCAGCAGTGGACAGAGCAATCAGCCCCAGCATTTT
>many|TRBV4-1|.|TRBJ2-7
CASSPSDTSYEQYF
TGTGCCAGCAGCCCCTCTGATACCTCCTACGAGCAGTACTTC
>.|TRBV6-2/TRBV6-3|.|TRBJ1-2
CASSWRVTDRENYGYTF
TGTGCCAGCAGTTGGCGTGTCACCGATCGGGAAAACTATGGCTACACCTTC
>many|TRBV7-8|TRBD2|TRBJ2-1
CASSYPTSGPSEQFF
TGTGCCAGCAGCTACCCGACTAGCGGGCCTTCGGAGCAGTTCTTC
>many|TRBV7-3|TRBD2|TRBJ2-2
CASSSPSGAGSIGELFF
TGTGCCAGCAGCTCTCCTAGCGGAGCCGGATCGATCGGGGAGCTGTTTTTT